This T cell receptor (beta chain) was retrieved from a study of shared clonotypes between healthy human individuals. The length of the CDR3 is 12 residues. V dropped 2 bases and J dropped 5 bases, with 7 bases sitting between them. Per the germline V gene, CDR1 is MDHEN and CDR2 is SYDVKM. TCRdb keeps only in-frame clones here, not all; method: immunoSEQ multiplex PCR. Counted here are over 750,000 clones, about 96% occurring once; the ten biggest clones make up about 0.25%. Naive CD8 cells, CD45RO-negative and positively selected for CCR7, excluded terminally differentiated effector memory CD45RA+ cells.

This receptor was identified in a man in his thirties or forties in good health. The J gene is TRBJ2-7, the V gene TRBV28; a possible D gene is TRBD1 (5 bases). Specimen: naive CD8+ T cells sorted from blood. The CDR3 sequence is CASSLPGNEQYF. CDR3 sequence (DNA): TGTGCCAGCAGTTTACCAGGGAACGAGCAGTACTTC.